A single sample is the source of the 32 T cell receptor beta chains below, sequenced in a study of blood T cells in healthy people across ages (dated by TCRdb to between 2015 and 2016). Library creation used 5' RACE. These reads were obtained on an Illumina HiSeq 2500. A second 7 to 11 cycle PCR used a sample-barcoded 5' primer and a J-beta primer mix. TCRdb trimmed public reads at Q25 via fastp, called clones via MiXCR and kept in-frame beta chains. Records with the same CDR3 protein are collapsed into one entry carrying the most frequent genes and DNA. The sample table records around 990,000 distinct CDR3 sequences; 35% to 45% of these occur just once. The ten biggest clones cover around 14% of the sample. Sequenced input: blood. The receptors were gathered from a man aged 18 to 30 in good health.

The chain uses TRBV7-8 and TRBJ1-1; 10 bases fit TRBD1. From germline, CDR1 is SGHVS and CDR2 FQNEAQ. V was clipped by 5 bases and J by 4 bases; unmatched bases: 7. This CDR3 contains 15 residues. The CDR3 bases are TGTGCCAGCAGCCTTGACAGGGGGCTTCGCACTGAAGCTTTCTTT. It specifies CASSLDRGLRTEAFF.

This clonotype has at least ten counts. V usage is TRBV2 and J usage is TRBJ2-1; D unresolved. The germline gives CDR1 SNHLY, CDR2 FYNNEI. V lost 2 bases and J 2 bases, leaving 10 bases between the germline ends. CDR3 size: 15 residues. Here the CDR3 reads CASSEWVPAYNEQFF. The CDR3 region has the DNA TGTGCCAGCAGTGAATGGGTCCCCGCCTACAATGAGCAGTTCTTC.

This clonotype occurred a few times. The chain combines TRBV7-2 with TRBJ1-2; D not certain. V was trimmed by 2 bases and J by 2 bases, leaving 15 bases between them. Germline values: CDR1 SGHTA, CDR2 FQGNSA. This CDR3 region has 16 residues. As DNA, the CDR3 is TGTGCCAGCAGCTTAAATGGCTTGTTAGCCAACTATGGCTACACCTTC. Amino acid sequence: CASSLNGLLANYGYTF.

The chain links TRBV6-1 to TRBJ1-2; D is undetermined. There are 13 residues in the CDR3. Germline values: CDR1 MNHNS, CDR2 SASEGT. Trimming removed 3 bases from V and 0 bases from J, with 5 bases in between. In DNA, the CDR3 is TGTGCCAGCAGTGAGACATCTAACTATGGCTACACCTTC. It translates to CASSETSNYGYTF.

This clonotype was seen only a few times. V usage is TRBV5-1 and J usage is TRBJ1-2; D perhaps matches TRBD1 (6 bases). The V and J ends lost 3 bases and 10 bases respectively, with 16 bases between them. The germline V gene has CDR1 SGHRS and CDR2 YFSETQ. The CDR3 totals 13 residues. As DNA, the CDR3 is TGCGCCAGCAGCTCTCTTCTACAGGGTAACTACACCTTC. It specifies CASSSLLQGNYTF.

This clonotype was counted a few times. As DNA, the CDR3 is TGCGCCAGCAGCCAAGATTCCGAAACGTACTATGGCTACACCTTC. Its protein product is CASSQDSETYYGYTF. The J gene is TRBJ1-2, the V gene TRBV4-1; the D is unclear. This CDR3 has 15 amino acids. Trimming left V 0 bases short and J 3 bases short, with 11 bases between. Germline V gene lookup returns CDR1 MGHRA and CDR2 YSYEKL.

This chain joins TRBV12-3 or TRBV12-4 and TRBJ1-1, with D maybe TRBD1 (5 bases). The CDR3 covers 13 residues. Deletions cut 9 bases from V and 4 bases from J, with 15 bases between. The CDR3 nucleotides read TGTGCCAGTTCAGGGCAGGGCATCACTGAAGCTTTCTTT. This gives the protein CASSGQGITEAFF.

The sample holds a few counts of this clonotype. The chain has TRBV7-9 and TRBJ2-5; TRBD2 agrees at 14 bases. Per germline, CDR1 SEHNR and CDR2 FQNEAQ (reference sequence). The CDR3 totals 18 residues. The V gene end was trimmed by 4 bases and the J gene end by 4 bases; junction bases not matched to a gene: 11. The CDR3 is CASSSLRTSGGPGETQYF. DNA for the CDR3: TGTGCCAGCAGCTCCCTTCGGACTAGCGGGGGGCCGGGAGAGACCCAGTACTTC.

This clonotype has just a few counts. V usage is TRBV29-1 and J usage is TRBJ1-1; unclear D gene. Germline-derived CDR1 and CDR2 are SQVTM and ANQGSEA. V lost 4 bases, J lost 0 bases, and 18 bases lay in between. This CDR3 is 16 amino acids long. CDR3 residues: CSVVSIYGLMNTEAFF. The CDR3 DNA follows: TGCAGCGTTGTTTCCATTTACGGACTGATGAACACTGAAGCTTTCTTT.

Many counts were recorded for this clonotype. The CDR3 reads CSATLQGPNYGYTF. The CDR3 DNA follows: TGCAGTGCTACCTTACAGGGGCCGAACTATGGCTACACCTTC. The J gene is TRBJ1-2, the V gene TRBV20-1; 7 nucleotides align to TRBD1. The length of the CDR3 is 14 residues. Germline trimming cut 4 bases from V and 2 bases from J; bases unmatched to any gene: 7. Germline V lookup: CDR1 DFQATT, CDR2 SNEGSKA (reference sequence).

This clonotype occurred a few times. This chain uses TRBV21-1 with TRBJ2-5; TRBD1, the D gene given by the table, was not confirmed from the DNA. TRBV21-1 is tagged as a pseudogene. This CDR3 is built from 15 residues. CDR3: CASTSYRDVQETQYF. The CDR3 DNA reads as TGTGCCAGCACCTCCTACCGGGACGTCCAAGAGACCCAGTACTTC.

This sequence joins TRBV6-5 and TRBJ2-1; no firm D call. Deletions cut 3 bases from V and 5 bases from J, with 17 bases between. The CDR3 runs 16 residues. Germline V gene sequence: CDR1 MNHEY, CDR2 SVGAGI. The CDR3 sequence is CASSYDSKPVDNEQFF. The DNA for the CDR3 is TGTGCCAGCAGTTATGATTCCAAACCAGTCGACAATGAGCAGTTCTTC.

Worth noting for this clonotype: A single base separates this from a much larger clone, so it may be a read error. V and J are TRBV2 and TRBJ2-1; tentative D call: TRBD2 (6 bases). Deletions cut 4 bases from V and 5 bases from J, with 12 bases between. This CDR3 is built from 14 residues. Germline CDR1 is SNHLY and CDR2 is FYNNEI. The CDR3: CASSAGVSNNEQFF. In DNA, the CDR3 is TGTGCCAGCAGTGCGGGGGTTTCCAACAATGAGCAGTTCTTC.

This clonotype was counted between two and nine times. The rearrangement links TRBV29-1 to TRBJ1-1, with D perhaps TRBD1 (6 bases). The CDR3 is 13 amino acids. The germline V gene has CDR1 SQVTM and CDR2 ANQGSEA. The V gene lost 7 bases and the J gene lost 2 bases, with 14 bases spanning the gap. The CDR3 spells CSERQAGNTEAFF. The CDR3 DNA follows: TGCAGCGAGAGACAGGCCGGAAACACTGAAGCTTTCTTT.

The chain carries TRBV4-3 and TRBJ2-2; TRBD1 matches at 10 bases. V shed 0 bases, J shed 5 bases, and the junction held 6 bases outside the gene matches. Germline-derived CDR1 and CDR2 are LGHNA and YSLEER. This CDR3 contains 17 residues. The CDR3 loop is CASSQDIGQGDTGELFF. The CDR3 region has the DNA TGCGCCAGCAGCCAAGATATCGGACAGGGGGATACCGGGGAGCTGTTTTTT.

The rearrangement uses TRBV5-1 and TRBJ2-3; 9 bases align to TRBD1. Per the germline V gene, CDR1 is SGHRS and CDR2 is YFSETQ. The CDR3 loop spans 15 amino acids. The J segment lost 4 bases and the V segment lost 3 bases, leaving 6 bases of the junction unmatched. The CDR3, as DNA: TGCGCCAGCAGCTCGGACAGGGGATGGTCAGATACGCAGTATTTT. Translation gives CASSSDRGWSDTQYF.

The table lists this clonotype with many counts. The V and J genes are TRBV7-3 and TRBJ2-1; no clear D. Germline CDR1 and CDR2: SGHTA and FQGTGA. The CDR3 has 15 residues. V lost 5 bases, J lost 2 bases, and 13 bases lay in between. The CDR3 nucleotides are TGTGCCAGCAGCCCACAAAATGCCGCCTACAATGAGCAGTTCTTC. It codes for CASSPQNAAYNEQFF.

The chain combines TRBV7-2 with TRBJ2-3, with D perhaps TRBD2 (6 bases). Trimming cost V 5 bases and J 0 bases, with 12 bases left between them. The length of the CDR3 is 15 residues. Germline assignment: CDR1 SGHTA and CDR2 FQGNSA. CDR3 nucleotides: TGTGCCAGCAGCAGGGACGGAGGGAGCACAGATACGCAGTATTTT. This gives the protein CASSRDGGSTDTQYF.

This sequence joins TRBV12-3 or TRBV12-4 and TRBJ2-5; D ambiguous. This CDR3 has 15 amino acids. The V gene lost 3 bases and the J gene lost 2 bases, with 13 bases spanning the gap. CDR3 sequence (DNA): TGTGCCAGCAGTTTTGTACAGACTCTTCAAGAGACCCAGTACTTC. Amino acids: CASSFVQTLQETQYF.

The chain uses TRBV20-1 and TRBJ2-7; D tentatively fits TRBD1 or TRBD2 (5 bases each). Germline assignment: CDR1 DFQATT and CDR2 SNEGSKA (reference sequence). The CDR3 is 13 amino acids. In DNA, the CDR3 is TGCAGCGCCCCCCGGGGCTTTTCCTACGAGCAGTACTTC. Its translation: CSAPRGFSYEQYF.

This clonotype was counted many times. A much larger clone differs by one base, so this may be a read error. The chain has TRBV7-2 and TRBJ2-1; TRBD2 aligns across 10 bases. This CDR3 comprises 15 residues. Per germline, CDR1 SGHTA and CDR2 FQGNSA. CDR3 loop: CASSLGSGGYNEQFF. The CDR3 nucleotides are TGTGCCAGCAGTTTAGGTAGCGGGGGGTACAATGAGCAGTTCTTC.

This clonotype turned up a few times. The V call is TRBV6-5, the J call TRBJ2-3, with TRBD2 matching 8 bases. The CDR3 has 16 residues. The junction had 3 bases not matched to a gene; V was cut back by 0 bases and J by 1 base. The germline V gene encodes CDR1 MNHEY and CDR2 SVGAGI. The CDR3 DNA is TGTGCCAGCAGTTACTCCCTGCGGGGGGGCACAGATACGCAGTATTTT. It is translated as CASSYSLRGGTDTQYF.

This clonotype has at least ten counts. The chain carries TRBV28 and TRBJ2-7; maybe TRBD2 (5 bases). CDR3 length: 13 residues. The V end was cut by 5 bases, the J end by 3 bases, with 11 bases between. Germline CDR1 MDHEN, CDR2 SYDVKM. The chain's CDR3 is CASSVGLHYEQYF. In DNA form, the CDR3 reads TGTGCCAGCAGTGTAGGACTCCACTACGAGCAGTACTTC.

This clonotype was observed a few times. V gene TRBV7-2 combines with J gene TRBJ2-6; D gene uncertain. The CDR3 extends over 17 amino acids. V dropped 1 base and J dropped 2 bases, with 12 bases sitting between them. CDR1 is SGHTA and CDR2 is FQGNSA in the germline V gene. The CDR3 bases are TGTGCCAGCAGCTTAGGCGTTGTGTTCGCTGGGGCCAACGTCCTGACTTTC. This encodes CASSLGVVFAGANVLTF.

A remark on this clonotype: Germline is not matched at one junction end, which may reflect a read error. This chain links TRBV9 with TRBJ1-5; TRBD1 agrees at 9 bases. The CDR3 is 15 residues long. Germline V lookup: CDR1 SGDLS, CDR2 YYNGEE. The CDR3: CAGSVGGQGGQPQHF. The CDR3 nucleotides read TGTGCCGGCAGCGTAGGGGGACAGGGAGGGCAGCCCCAGCATTTT. Variable domain in full (rest from reference TRBV9 and TRBJ1-5): DSGVTQTPKHLITATGQRVTLRCSPRSGDLSVYWYQQSLDQGLQFLIQYYNGEERAKGNILERFSAQQFPDLHSELNLSSLELGDSALYFCAGSVGGQGGQPQHFGDGTRLSIL.

In its sample, this clonotype was seen a few times. CDR3 DNA: TGTGCCAGCAGGATTCTGACAGAAATGAACACTGAAGCTTTCTTT. Protein: CASRILTEMNTEAFF. The chain uses TRBV6-1 and TRBJ1-1; the D gene is possibly TRBD1 (5 bases). The CDR3 covers 15 residues. Germline assignment: CDR1 MNHNS and CDR2 SASEGT. V lost 6 bases and J lost 0, with 14 bases in between.

The chain employs TRBV7-2 and TRBJ2-1; 12 bases are shared with TRBD2. The V gene's germline CDR1 is SGHTA and CDR2 FQGNSA. Unmatched junction bases numbered 6, after V lost 2 bases and J lost 4 bases. The CDR3 has 17 residues. The CDR3 nucleotides read TGTGCCAGCAGCTTACGGCCCGGGACTAGCGGGTACAATGAGCAGTTCTTC. Protein sequence: CASSLRPGTSGYNEQFF.

This clonotype came up many times. The J gene is TRBJ2-5, the V gene TRBV3-1, with 7 bases aligning to TRBD2. The CDR3 spans 17 residues. V dropped 1 base and J dropped 4; count of bases not matched to a gene: 12. The germline CDR1 and CDR2 sequences are LGHDT and YNNKEL (reference sequence). CDR3 in DNA: TGTGCCAGCAGCCAAGTGACTAGCACCCGAACAAGAGAGACCCAGTACTTC. Protein product: CASSQVTSTRTRETQYF.

This clonotype was detected a few times. The chain joins TRBV27 to TRBJ1-2; 9 nucleotides line up with TRBD1. In germline, CDR1 is MNHEY, CDR2 SMNVEV (reference sequence). This CDR3 has 15 amino acids. With 2 bases clipped from V and 2 bases from J, the junction kept 3 bases outside the gene matches. CDR3 coding DNA: TGTGCCAGCAGTTTAAGGACAGGGGTAAACTATGGCTACACCTTC. Amino acid sequence: CASSLRTGVNYGYTF.

This clonotype has ten or more counts. V usage is TRBV10-3 and J usage is TRBJ1-2; no reliable D call. This CDR3 contains 13 residues. Trimming took off 0 bases at V and 0 bases at J, with 2 bases between the two ends. Germline V lookup: CDR1 ENHRY, CDR2 SYGVKD. CDR3 nucleotide sequence: TGTGCCATCAGTGAGTCAACTAACTATGGCTACACCTTC. It translates to CAISESTNYGYTF.

This sequence joins TRBV20-1 and TRBJ2-1; 11 bases fit TRBD2. Germline V gene data show CDR1 as DFQATT and CDR2 as SNEGSKA (reference sequence). The CDR3 covers 14 residues. V shed 5 bases, J shed 6 bases, and the junction held 6 bases outside the gene matches. The CDR3 nucleotides are TGCAGTGCTCAAACTAGCGGGGGAGGCAATGAGCAGTTCTTC. Translated, it gives CSAQTSGGGNEQFF.

The chain links TRBV4-1 to TRBJ2-7; 8 bases are a match to TRBD2. V was clipped by 3 bases and J by 2 bases; unmatched bases: 12. This CDR3 region has 17 residues. Germline assignment: CDR1 MGHRA and CDR2 YSYEKL. The CDR3 reads CASSHTRGSGETYEQYF. In DNA, the CDR3 is TGCGCCAGCAGCCATACAAGGGGTAGCGGGGAAACCTACGAGCAGTACTTC.